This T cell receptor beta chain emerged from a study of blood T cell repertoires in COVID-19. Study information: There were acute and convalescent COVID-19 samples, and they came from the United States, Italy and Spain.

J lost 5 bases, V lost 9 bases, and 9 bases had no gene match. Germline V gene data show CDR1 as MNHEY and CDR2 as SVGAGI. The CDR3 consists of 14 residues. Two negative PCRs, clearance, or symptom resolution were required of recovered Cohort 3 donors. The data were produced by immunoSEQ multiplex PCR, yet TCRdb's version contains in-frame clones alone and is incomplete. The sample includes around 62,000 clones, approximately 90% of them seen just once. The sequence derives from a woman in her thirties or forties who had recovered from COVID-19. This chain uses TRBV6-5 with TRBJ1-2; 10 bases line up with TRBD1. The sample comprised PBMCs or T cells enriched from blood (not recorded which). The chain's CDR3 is CASRTGGRTYGYTF. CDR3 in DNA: TGTGCCAGTAGGACAGGGGGAAGAACTTATGGCTACACCTTC.